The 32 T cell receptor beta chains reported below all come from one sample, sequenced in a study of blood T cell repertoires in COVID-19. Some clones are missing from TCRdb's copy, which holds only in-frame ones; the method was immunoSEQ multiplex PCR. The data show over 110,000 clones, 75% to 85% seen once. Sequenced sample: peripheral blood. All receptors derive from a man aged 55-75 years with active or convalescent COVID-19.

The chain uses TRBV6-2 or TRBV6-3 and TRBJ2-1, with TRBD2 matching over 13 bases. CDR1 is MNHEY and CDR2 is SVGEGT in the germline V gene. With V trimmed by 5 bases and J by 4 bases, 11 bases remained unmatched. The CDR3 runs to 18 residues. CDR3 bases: TGTGCCAGCAGTGGATGGGGGACTAGCGGGACCTCATACAATGAGCAGTTCTTC. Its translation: CASSGWGTSGTSYNEQFF.

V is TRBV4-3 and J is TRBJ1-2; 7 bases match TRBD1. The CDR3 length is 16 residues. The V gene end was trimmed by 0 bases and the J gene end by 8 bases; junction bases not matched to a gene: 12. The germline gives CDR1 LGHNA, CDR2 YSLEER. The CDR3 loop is CASSQDLPGGGVGYTF. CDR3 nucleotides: TGCGCCAGCAGCCAAGATCTCCCAGGGGGAGGTGTCGGCTACACCTTC.

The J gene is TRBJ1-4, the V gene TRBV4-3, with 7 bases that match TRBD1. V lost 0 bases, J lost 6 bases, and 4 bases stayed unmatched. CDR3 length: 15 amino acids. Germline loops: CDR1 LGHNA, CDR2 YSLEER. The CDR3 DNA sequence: TGCGCCAGCAGCCAAGATGACAGGGAGGATGAAAAACTGTTTTTT. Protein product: CASSQDDREDEKLFF.

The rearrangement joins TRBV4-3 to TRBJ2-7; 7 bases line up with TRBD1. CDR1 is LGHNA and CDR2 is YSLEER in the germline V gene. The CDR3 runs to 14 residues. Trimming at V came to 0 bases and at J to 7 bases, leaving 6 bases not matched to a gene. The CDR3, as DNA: TGCGCCAGCAGCCAAGATTTCGCCAGGGGGGAGCAGTACTTC. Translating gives CASSQDFARGEQYF.

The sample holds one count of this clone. Written as DNA, the CDR3 is TGTGCCAGCAGTAAATGGACAGGGTATGAGAACACTGAAGCTTTCTTT. It is translated as CASSKWTGYENTEAFF. V gene TRBV27 combines with J gene TRBJ1-1, with 8 bases identical to TRBD1. Germline assignment: CDR1 MNHEY and CDR2 SMNVEV (reference sequence). V was clipped by 5 bases and J by 1 base; unmatched bases: 9. The CDR3 is made up of 16 amino acids.

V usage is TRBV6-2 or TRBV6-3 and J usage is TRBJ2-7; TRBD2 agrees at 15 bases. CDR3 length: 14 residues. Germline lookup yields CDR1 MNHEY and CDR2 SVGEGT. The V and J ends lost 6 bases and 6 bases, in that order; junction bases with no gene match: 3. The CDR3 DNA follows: TGTGCCAGCAGCCGGACTAGCGGGAGGGTCGAGCAGTACGTC. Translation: CASSRTSGRVEQYV.

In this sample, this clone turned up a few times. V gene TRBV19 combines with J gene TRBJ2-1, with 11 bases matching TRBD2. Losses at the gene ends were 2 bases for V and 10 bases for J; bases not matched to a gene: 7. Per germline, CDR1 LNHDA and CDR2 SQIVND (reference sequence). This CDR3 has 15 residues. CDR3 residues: CASSIMGTSGSEQFF. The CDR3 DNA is TGTGCCAGTAGTATAATGGGGACTAGCGGCTCGGAGCAGTTCTTC.

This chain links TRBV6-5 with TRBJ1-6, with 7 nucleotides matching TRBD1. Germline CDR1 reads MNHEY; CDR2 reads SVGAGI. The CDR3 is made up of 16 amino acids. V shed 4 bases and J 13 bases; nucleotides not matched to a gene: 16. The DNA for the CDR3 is TGTGCCAGCAGTTCCCAGTTAATTTCCAGGGGGGTGCCCCTCCACTTT. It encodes CASSSQLISRGVPLHF.

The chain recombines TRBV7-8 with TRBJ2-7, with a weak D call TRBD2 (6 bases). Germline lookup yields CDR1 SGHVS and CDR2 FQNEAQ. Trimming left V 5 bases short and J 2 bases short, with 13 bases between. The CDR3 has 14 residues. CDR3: CASSTRDFAYEQYV. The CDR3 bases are TGTGCCAGCAGCACTAGGGACTTCGCCTACGAGCAGTACGTC.

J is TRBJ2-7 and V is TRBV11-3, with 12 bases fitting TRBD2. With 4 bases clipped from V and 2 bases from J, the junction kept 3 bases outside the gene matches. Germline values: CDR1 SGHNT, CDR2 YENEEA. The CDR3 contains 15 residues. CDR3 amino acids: CASSSLAGGTYEQYV. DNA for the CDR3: TGTGCCAGCAGCTCACTAGCGGGAGGCACCTACGAGCAGTACGTC.

The CDR3 protein is CASSIGARPPENSQPQHF. The CDR3 DNA is TGTGCCAGTAGTATAGGTGCCAGGCCCCCAGAAAATAGTCAGCCCCAGCATTTT. This sequence joins TRBV19 and TRBJ1-5; no clear D. The germline V gene encodes CDR1 LNHDA and CDR2 SQIVND (reference sequence). This CDR3 comprises 18 residues. Trimming removed 1 base at V and 6 bases at J, with 22 bases between.

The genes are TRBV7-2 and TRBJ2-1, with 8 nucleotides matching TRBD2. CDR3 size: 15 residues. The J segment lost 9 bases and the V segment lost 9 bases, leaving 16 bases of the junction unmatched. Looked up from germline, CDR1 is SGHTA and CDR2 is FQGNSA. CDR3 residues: CASIQSSGNPGEQFF. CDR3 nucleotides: TGTGCCAGTATTCAGAGTAGCGGGAACCCCGGTGAGCAGTTCTTC.

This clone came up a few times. The CDR3 DNA sequence: TGTGCCAGCTCACCAACGAGGGGGACGTACGAGCAGTACGTC. Its protein product is CASSPTRGTYEQYV. V is TRBV18 and J is TRBJ2-7, with a weak D call TRBD1 (6 bases). The V end lost 2 bases, the J end lost 4 bases, and 12 bases lay between the germline ends. This CDR3 is built from 14 residues. Germline V gene data show CDR1 as KGHSH and CDR2 as LQKENI.

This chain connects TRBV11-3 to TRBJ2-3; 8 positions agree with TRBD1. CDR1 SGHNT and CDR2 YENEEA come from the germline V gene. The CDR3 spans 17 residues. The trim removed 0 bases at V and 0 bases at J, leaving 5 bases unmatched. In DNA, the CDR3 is TGTGCCAGCAGCTTAGAAACGACAGGGGCTAGCACAGATACGCAGTATTTT. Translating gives CASSLETTGASTDTQYF. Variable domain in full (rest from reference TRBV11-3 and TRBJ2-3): EAGVVQSPRYKIIEKKQPVAFWCNPISGHNTLYWYLQNLGQGPELLIRYENEEAVDDSQLPKDRFSAERLKGVDSTLKIQPAELGDSAVYLCASSLETTGASTDTQYFGPGTRLTVL.

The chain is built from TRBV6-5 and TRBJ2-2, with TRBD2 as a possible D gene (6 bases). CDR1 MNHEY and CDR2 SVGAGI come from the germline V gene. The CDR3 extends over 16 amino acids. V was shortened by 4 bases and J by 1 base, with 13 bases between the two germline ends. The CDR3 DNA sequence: TGTGCCAGCAGTTGGGGATTAGCGGTGAACACCGGGGAGCTGTTTTTT. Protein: CASSWGLAVNTGELFF.

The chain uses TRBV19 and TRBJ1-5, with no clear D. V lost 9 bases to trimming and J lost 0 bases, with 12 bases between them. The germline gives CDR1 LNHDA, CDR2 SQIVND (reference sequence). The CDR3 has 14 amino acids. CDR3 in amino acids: CASTYTDSNQPQHF. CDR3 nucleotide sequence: TGTGCCAGCACATATACAGATAGCAATCAGCCCCAGCATTTT.

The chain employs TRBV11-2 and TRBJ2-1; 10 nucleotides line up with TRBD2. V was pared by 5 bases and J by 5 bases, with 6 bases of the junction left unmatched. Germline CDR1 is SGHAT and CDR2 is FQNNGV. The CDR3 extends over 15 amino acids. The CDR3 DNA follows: TGTGCCAGCAGCCCCACTAGCGGGGCGAACAATGAGCAGTTCTTC. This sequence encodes CASSPTSGANNEQFF.

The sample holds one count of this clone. CDR3 residues: CASSYLRGAYGYTF. The CDR3 coding sequence is TGTGCCAGCAGTTACCTCAGGGGGGCCTATGGCTACACCTTC. The chain joins TRBV6-5 to TRBJ1-2; 7 bases match TRBD1. The CDR3 is 14 residues long. With V trimmed by 2 bases and J by 4 bases, 4 bases remained unmatched. The germline gives CDR1 MNHEY, CDR2 SVGAGI.

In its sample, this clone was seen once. CDR3 coding DNA: TGTGCCATAAGGGAGGTTTCAAGTCATGGCTACACCTTC. It is translated as CAIREVSSHGYTF. V is TRBV19 and J is TRBJ1-2, with no clear D. Germline V gives CDR1 LNHDA, CDR2 SQIVND (reference sequence). Deletions cut 10 bases from V and 6 bases from J, with 18 bases between. The CDR3 length is 13 residues.

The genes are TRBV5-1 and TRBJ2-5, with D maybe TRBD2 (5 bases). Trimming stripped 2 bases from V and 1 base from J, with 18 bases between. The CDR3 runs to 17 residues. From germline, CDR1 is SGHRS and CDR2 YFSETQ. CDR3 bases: TGCGCCAGCAGCTTTGGACTGGGCGACCTAAGCCAAGAGACCCAGTACTTC. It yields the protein CASSFGLGDLSQETQYF. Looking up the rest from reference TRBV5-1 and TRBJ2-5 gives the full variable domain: KAGVTQTPRYLIKTRGQQVTLSCSPISGHRSVSWYQQTPGQGLQFLFEYFSETQRNKGNFPGRFSGRQFSNSRSEMNVSTLELGDSALYLCASSFGLGDLSQETQYFGPGTRLLVL.

The CDR3 DNA sequence: TGTGCCAGCAGTTTATTCGGACAGGTGCTTAACACTGAAGCTTTCTTT. Translated: CASSLFGQVLNTEAFF. The chain joins TRBV27 to TRBJ1-1; TRBD1 matches 7 bases. V lost 1 base to trimming and J lost 2 bases; unmatched junction nucleotides: 7. CDR1 MNHEY and CDR2 SMNVEV come from the germline V gene (reference sequence). The CDR3 contains 16 residues.

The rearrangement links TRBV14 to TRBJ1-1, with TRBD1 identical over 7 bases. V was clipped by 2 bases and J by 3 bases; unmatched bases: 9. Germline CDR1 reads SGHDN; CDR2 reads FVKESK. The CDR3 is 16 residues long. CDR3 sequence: CASSQQGGGTDTEAFF. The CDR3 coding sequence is TGTGCCAGCAGCCAACAAGGAGGGGGCACCGACACTGAAGCTTTCTTT.

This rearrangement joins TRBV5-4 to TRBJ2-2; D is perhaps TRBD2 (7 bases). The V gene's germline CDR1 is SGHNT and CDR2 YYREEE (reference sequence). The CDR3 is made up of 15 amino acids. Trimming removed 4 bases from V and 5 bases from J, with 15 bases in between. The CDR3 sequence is CASSKQGGRTGELFF. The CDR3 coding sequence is TGTGCCAGCAGCAAACAGGGAGGGAGGACCGGGGAGCTGTTTTTT.

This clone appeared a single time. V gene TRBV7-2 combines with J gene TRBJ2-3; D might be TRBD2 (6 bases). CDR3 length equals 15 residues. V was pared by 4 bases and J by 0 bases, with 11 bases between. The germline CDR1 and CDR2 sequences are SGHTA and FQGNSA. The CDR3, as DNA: TGTGCCAGCAGCTACACCGGGACTAGCACAGATACGCAGTATTTT. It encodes CASSYTGTSTDTQYF. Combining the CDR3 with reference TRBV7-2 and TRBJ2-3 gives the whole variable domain GAGVSQSPSNKVTEKGKDVELRCDPISGHTALYWYRQSLGQGLEFLIYFQGNSAPDKSGLPSDRFSAERTGGSVSTLTIQRTQQEDSAVYLCASSYTGTSTDTQYFGPGTRLTVL.

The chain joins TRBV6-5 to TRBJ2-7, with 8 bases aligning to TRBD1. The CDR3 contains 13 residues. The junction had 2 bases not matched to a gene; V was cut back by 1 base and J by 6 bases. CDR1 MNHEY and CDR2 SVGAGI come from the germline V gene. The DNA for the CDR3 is TGTGCCAGCAGTTACTACAGGGGGAGCGAGCAGTACTTC. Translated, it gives CASSYYRGSEQYF.

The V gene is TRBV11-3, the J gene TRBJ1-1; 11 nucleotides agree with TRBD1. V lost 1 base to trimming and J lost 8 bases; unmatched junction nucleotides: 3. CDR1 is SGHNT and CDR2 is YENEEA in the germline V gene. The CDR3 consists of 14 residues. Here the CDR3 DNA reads TGTGCCAGCAGCTTAGGGGACAGGGGGAAAGAAGCTTTCTTT. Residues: CASSLGDRGKEAFF.

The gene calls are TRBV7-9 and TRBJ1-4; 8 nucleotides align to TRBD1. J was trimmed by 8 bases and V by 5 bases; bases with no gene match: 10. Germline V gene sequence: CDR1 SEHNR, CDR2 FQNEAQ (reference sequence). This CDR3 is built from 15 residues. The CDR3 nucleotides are TGTGCCAGCAGCCGCAGTCGACAGGGGCACGAAAAACTGTTTTTT. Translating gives CASSRSRQGHEKLFF. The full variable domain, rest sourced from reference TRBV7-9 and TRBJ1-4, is DTGVSQNPRHKITKRGQNVTFRCDPISEHNRLYWYRQTLGQGPEFLTYFQNEAQLEKSRLLSDRFSAERPKGSFSTLEIQRTEQGDSAMYLCASSRSRQGHEKLFFGSGTQLSVL.

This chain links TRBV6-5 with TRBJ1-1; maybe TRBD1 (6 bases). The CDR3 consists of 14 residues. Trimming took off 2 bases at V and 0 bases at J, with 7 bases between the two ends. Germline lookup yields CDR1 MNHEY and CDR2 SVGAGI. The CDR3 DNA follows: TGTGCCAGCAGTTACGGACAGATGAACACTGAAGCTTTCTTT. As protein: CASSYGQMNTEAFF.

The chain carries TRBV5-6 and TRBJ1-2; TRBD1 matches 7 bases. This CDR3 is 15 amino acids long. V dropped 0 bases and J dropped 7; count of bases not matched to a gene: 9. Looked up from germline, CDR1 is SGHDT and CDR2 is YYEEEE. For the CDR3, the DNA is TGTGCCAGCAGCTTGGTGCCCAGGGGGTCGGTTGGCTACACCTTC. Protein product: CASSLVPRGSVGYTF.

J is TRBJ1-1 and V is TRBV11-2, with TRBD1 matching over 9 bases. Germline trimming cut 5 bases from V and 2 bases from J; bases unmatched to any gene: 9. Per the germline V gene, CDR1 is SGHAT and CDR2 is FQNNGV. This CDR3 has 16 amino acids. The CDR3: CASSPRDRAVNTEAFF. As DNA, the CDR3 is TGTGCCAGCAGCCCCCGGGACAGGGCAGTAAACACTGAAGCTTTCTTT.

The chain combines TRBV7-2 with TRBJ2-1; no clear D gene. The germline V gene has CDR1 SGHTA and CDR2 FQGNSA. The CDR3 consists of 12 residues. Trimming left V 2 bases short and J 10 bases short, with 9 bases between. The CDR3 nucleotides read TGTGCCAGCAGCTTACTCTCCACAGAGCAGTTCTTC. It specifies CASSLLSTEQFF.

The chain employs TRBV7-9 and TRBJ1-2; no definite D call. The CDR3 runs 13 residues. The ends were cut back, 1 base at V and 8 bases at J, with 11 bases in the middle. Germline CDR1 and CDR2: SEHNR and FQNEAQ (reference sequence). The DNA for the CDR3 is TGTGCCAGCAGCTTAGTCGGGTCCCTCGGCTACACCTTC. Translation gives CASSLVGSLGYTF. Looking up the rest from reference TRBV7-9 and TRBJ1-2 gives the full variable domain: DTGVSQNPRHKITKRGQNVTFRCDPISEHNRLYWYRQTLGQGPEFLTYFQNEAQLEKSRLLSDRFSAERPKGSFSTLEIQRTEQGDSAMYLCASSLVGSLGYTFGSGTRLTVV.